This T cell receptor beta chain was obtained from a study of blood T cell repertoires in COVID-19. Across the whole study: Nucleic acid was either cDNA or gDNA, and it came from T cells, B-cell-depleted T cells, or PBMCs.

Sequencing used immunoSEQ multiplex PCR; TCRdb keeps in-frame clones, though not all of them. Among around 83,000 clones listed, 70% to 90% were seen once. The CDR3 is made up of 14 amino acids. The junction had 8 bases not matched to a gene; V was cut back by 4 bases and J by 5 bases. Germline loops: CDR1 SGDLS, CDR2 YYNGEE. The chain employs TRBV9 and TRBJ2-5; 7 bases line up with TRBD2. Specimen: peripheral blood. The receptor comes from a woman in her 70s with acute or convalescent COVID-19. CDR3 loop: CASSLVGGGETQYF. As DNA, the CDR3 is TGTGCCAGCAGCCTCGTGGGGGGAGGGGAGACCCAGTACTTC.